This TCR beta chain was sequenced in a study of cytomegalovirus exposure and HLA in healthy donors. Germline V gene data show CDR1 as MNHEY and CDR2 as SMNVEV (reference sequence). V was trimmed by 5 bases and J by 4 bases, leaving 11 bases between them. The CDR3 is 13 amino acids. Notes on this clone: Antigen: not known.

Whole-study results and caveats: One cluster of highly shared sequence variants probably arose as a sequencing artifact. Later analysis identified 16,951 TCR beta sequences associated with HLA alleles, using a false discovery rate threshold of 0.05. Reportedly, TCR beta sequences accurately predicted HLA-A and HLA-B alleles in most subjects.

PCR amplification relied on 60 Vbeta primers (plus 13 Jbeta primers). Sequenced by immunoSEQ multiplex PCR; TCRdb stores in-frame clones only, minus some. The table has more than 75,000 clones, 70% to 80% seen once. The sample comprised PBMCs. The clonotype was recovered from a man younger than 45 in good health and CMV-seronegative. V gene TRBV27 combines with J gene TRBJ2-5; D is unresolved. This CDR3 reads CASSQRGSETQYF. The DNA of the CDR3 is TGTGCCAGCAGTCAACGAGGTTCAGAGACCCAGTACTTC.